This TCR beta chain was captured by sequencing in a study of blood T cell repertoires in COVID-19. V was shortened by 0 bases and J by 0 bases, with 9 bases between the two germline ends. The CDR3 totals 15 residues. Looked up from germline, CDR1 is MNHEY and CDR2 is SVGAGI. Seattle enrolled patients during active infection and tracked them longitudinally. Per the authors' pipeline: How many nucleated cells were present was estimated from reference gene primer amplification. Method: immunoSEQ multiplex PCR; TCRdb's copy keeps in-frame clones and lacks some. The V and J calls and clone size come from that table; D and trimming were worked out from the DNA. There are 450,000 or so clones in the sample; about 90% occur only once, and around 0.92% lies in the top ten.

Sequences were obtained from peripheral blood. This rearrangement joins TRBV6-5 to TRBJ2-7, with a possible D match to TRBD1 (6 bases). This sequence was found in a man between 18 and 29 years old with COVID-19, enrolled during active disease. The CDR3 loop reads CASSYSGDNSYEQYF. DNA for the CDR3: TGTGCCAGCAGTTACTCGGGGGACAACTCCTACGAGCAGTACTTC.